The T cell receptor beta chain under discussion was sequenced for a study of blood T cells in healthy people across ages. This CDR3 spans 15 amino acids. V was clipped by 1 base and J by 3 bases, with 13 bases between them. Together with a sample-barcoded 5' primer, a J-beta primer mix was included in a second PCR lasting about 6 to 11 cycles. Each CDR3 protein gets one entry after TCRdb re-called the 5' RACE reads with MiXCR. Of some 1.4 million distinct CDR3 sequences detected, 35% to 45% appear once; the ten largest clones hold roughly 8.2%. This clonotype has only a few counts. The chain carries TRBV12-3 or TRBV12-4 and TRBJ2-7; TRBD1 is a possible D gene (5 bases). Sequencing was done on a sample of blood. The clonotype comes from a woman aged 18-29 years in good health. Written as DNA, the CDR3 is TGTGCCAGCAGTTTAGTCTCGGCAGGGCGCTACGAGCAGTACTTC. Protein product: CASSLVSAGRYEQYF.